A selection of T cell receptor beta chains follows, all from one sample in a study of graft-versus-host responses after intestinal transplantation. TCRdb keeps only in-frame clones here, not all; method: immunoSEQ multiplex PCR. The repertoire holds approximately 24,000 clones, with more than 90% as singletons. The sample in question was PBMCs, obtained around 38 days after intestinal transplant. The origin of the receptors is a human patient who received an intestinal transplant, so some T cells may come from the graft donor. The CDR3 runs from the conserved cysteine through the conserved F or W. Fields, in order: V gene, CDR3 length, clone size, D gene, J gene, CDR3 protein, CDR3 DNA. The D gene is left open where the match is weak. Size is stated for part of the rows, as once, few or many counts, or as a class when the clone is expanded.

V gene: TRBV9
CDR3 length: 12
clone size: -
D gene: -
J gene: TRBJ1-1
CDR3 protein: CASSTENTEAFF
CDR3 DNA: TGTGCCAGCAGTACAGAGAACACTGAAGCTTTCTTT

V gene: TRBV7-3
CDR3 length: 11
clone size: -
D gene: -
J gene: TRBJ1-2
CDR3 protein: CASSFFVGYTF
CDR3 DNA: TGTGCCAGCAGCTTTTTCGTGGGCTACACCTTC

V gene: TRBV28
CDR3 length: 14
clone size: -
D gene: TRBD1
J gene: TRBJ2-7
CDR3 protein: CASSPTGAIYEQYF
CDR3 DNA: TGTGCCAGCAGCCCCACAGGGGCGATCTACGAGCAGTACTTC

V gene: TRBV25-1
CDR3 length: 12
clone size: once
D gene: -
J gene: TRBJ1-1
CDR3 protein: CASSGWNTEAFF
CDR3 DNA: TGTGCCAGCAGTGGCTGGAACACTGAAGCTTTCTTT

V gene: TRBV7-6
CDR3 length: 15
clone size: -
D gene: TRBD2
J gene: TRBJ2-7
CDR3 protein: CASSDLAGAGYEQYF
CDR3 DNA: TGTGCCAGCAGCGATTTAGCGGGAGCTGGCTACGAGCAGTACTTC

V gene: TRBV9
CDR3 length: 14
clone size: -
D gene: TRBD2
J gene: TRBJ2-2
CDR3 protein: CASSLAGETGELFF
CDR3 DNA: TGTGCCAGCAGCTTAGCGGGAGAAACCGGGGAGCTGTTTTTT

V gene: TRBV19
CDR3 length: 15
clone size: -
D gene: -
J gene: TRBJ2-5
CDR3 protein: CASSPRTGGKGTQYF
CDR3 DNA: TGTGCCAGTAGTCCCCGGACAGGCGGGAAAGGAACCCAGTACTTC

V gene: TRBV4-1
CDR3 length: 12
clone size: -
D gene: -
J gene: TRBJ1-5
CDR3 protein: CASSQGSQPQHF
CDR3 DNA: TGCGCCAGCAGCCAAGGGTCTCAGCCCCAGCATTTT

V gene: TRBV5-3
CDR3 length: 14
clone size: -
D gene: -
J gene: TRBJ1-4
CDR3 protein: CARSLRSADEKLFF
CDR3 DNA: TGTGCCAGAAGCTTGCGGTCGGCAGATGAAAAACTGTTTTTT

V gene: TRBV7-2
CDR3 length: 13
clone size: -
D gene: -
J gene: TRBJ1-1
CDR3 protein: CASSLVMGTEAFF
CDR3 DNA: TGTGCCAGCAGCTTAGTGATGGGCACTGAAGCTTTCTTT

V gene: TRBV10-3
CDR3 length: 17
clone size: -
D gene: TRBD2
J gene: TRBJ2-3
CDR3 protein: CAISEGLAGGSTDTQYF
CDR3 DNA: TGTGCCATCAGTGAGGGACTAGCGGGAGGGTCGACAGATACGCAGTATTTT

V gene: TRBV19
CDR3 length: 16
clone size: -
D gene: -
J gene: TRBJ2-7
CDR3 protein: CASSSYLGSAGYEQYF
CDR3 DNA: TGTGCCAGTAGTTCCTATCTCGGTTCAGCCGGTTACGAGCAGTACTTC

V gene: TRBV4-1
CDR3 length: 16
clone size: -
D gene: -
J gene: TRBJ1-1
CDR3 protein: CASSQGAGARKTEAFF
CDR3 DNA: TGCGCCAGCAGCCAAGGGGCGGGGGCAAGGAAGACTGAAGCTTTCTTT

V gene: TRBV7-9
CDR3 length: 12
clone size: -
D gene: -
J gene: TRBJ1-6
CDR3 protein: CASSLGYPPPHF
CDR3 DNA: TGTGCCAGCAGCTTGGGGTATCCACCCCCCCACTTT

V gene: TRBV28
CDR3 length: 14
clone size: -
D gene: -
J gene: TRBJ1-4
CDR3 protein: CASSPIRPNEKLFF
CDR3 DNA: TGTGCCAGCAGTCCCATCCGACCTAATGAAAAACTGTTTTTT

V gene: TRBV25-1
CDR3 length: 13
clone size: -
D gene: -
J gene: TRBJ1-2
CDR3 protein: CASSEDRPYGYTF
CDR3 DNA: TGTGCCAGCAGTGAAGACCGCCCCTATGGCTACACCTTC

V gene: TRBV15
CDR3 length: 18
clone size: -
D gene: TRBD2
J gene: TRBJ2-3
CDR3 protein: CATSREREQWDGTDTQYF
CDR3 DNA: TGTGCCACCAGCAGAGAGCGGGAGCAATGGGACGGCACAGATACGCAGTATTTT

V gene: TRBV21-1
CDR3 length: 15
clone size: -
D gene: -
J gene: TRBJ1-1
CDR3 protein: CASSKSGGRNTEAFF
CDR3 DNA: TGTGCCAGCAGCAAATCTGGAGGGCGGAACACTGAAGCTTTCTTT

V gene: TRBV19
CDR3 length: 12
clone size: -
D gene: -
J gene: TRBJ1-1
CDR3 protein: CASHRGRSVAFF
CDR3 DNA: TGTGCCAGTCACCGGGGCCGGTCAGTAGCTTTCTTT

V gene: TRBV5-1
CDR3 length: 17
clone size: -
D gene: -
J gene: TRBJ1-3
CDR3 protein: CASSLALWGPSGNTIYF
CDR3 DNA: TGCGCCAGCAGCTTGGCCCTGTGGGGTCCGTCTGGAAACACCATATATTTT

V gene: TRBV5-1
CDR3 length: 15
clone size: once
D gene: -
J gene: TRBJ2-2
CDR3 protein: CASSFEGANTGELFF
CDR3 DNA: TGCGCCAGCAGCTTCGAAGGGGCGAACACCGGGGAGCTGTTTTTT

V gene: TRBV18
CDR3 length: 16
clone size: -
D gene: -
J gene: TRBJ2-1
CDR3 protein: CASSPLEEVAYNEQFF
CDR3 DNA: TGTGCCAGCTCACCACTTGAGGAGGTGGCCTACAATGAGCAGTTCTTC

V gene: TRBV25-1
CDR3 length: 13
clone size: -
D gene: -
J gene: TRBJ2-5
CDR3 protein: CASSVRGQETQYF
CDR3 DNA: TGTGCCAGCAGTGTAAGGGGCCAAGAGACCCAGTACTTC

V gene: TRBV29-1
CDR3 length: 15
clone size: once
D gene: -
J gene: TRBJ1-6
CDR3 protein: CSVATESSYNSPLHF
CDR3 DNA: TGCAGCGTGGCGACCGAGAGCTCCTATAATTCACCCCTCCACTTT